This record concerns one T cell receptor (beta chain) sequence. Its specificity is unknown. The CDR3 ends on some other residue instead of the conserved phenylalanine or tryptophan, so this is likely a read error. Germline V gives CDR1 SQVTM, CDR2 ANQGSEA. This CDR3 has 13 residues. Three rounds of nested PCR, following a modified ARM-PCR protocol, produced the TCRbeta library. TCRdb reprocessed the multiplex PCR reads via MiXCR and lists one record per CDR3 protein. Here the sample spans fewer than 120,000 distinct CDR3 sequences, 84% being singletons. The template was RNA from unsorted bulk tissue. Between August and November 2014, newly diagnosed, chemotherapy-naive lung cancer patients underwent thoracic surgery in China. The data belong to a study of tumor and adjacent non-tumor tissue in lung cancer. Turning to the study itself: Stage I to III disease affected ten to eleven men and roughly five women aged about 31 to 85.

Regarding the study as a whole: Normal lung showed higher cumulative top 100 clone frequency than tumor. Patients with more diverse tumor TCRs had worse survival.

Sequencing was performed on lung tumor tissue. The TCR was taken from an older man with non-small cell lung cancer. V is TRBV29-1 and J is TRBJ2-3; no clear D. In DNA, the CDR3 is TGCAGTGCGTTACTGACTAGCACAGATACGCAGTATTCT. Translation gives CSALLTSTDTQYS.